Following are 27 T cell receptor beta chains from one sample sequenced in a study of blood T cell repertoires in COVID-19. Only in-frame clones appear in the TCRdb table, and some are missing; sequencing was by immunoSEQ multiplex PCR. The data contain more than 60,000 clones, 82% of them singletons. The sequencing sample was made of peripheral blood. All receptors derive from a human donor in a cohort sampled during active COVID-19.

The chain couples TRBV4-1 to TRBJ2-4; D is ambiguous. V dropped 8 bases and J dropped 2 bases, with 19 bases sitting between them. The germline CDR1 and CDR2 sequences are MGHRA and YSYEKL. This CDR3 region has 16 residues. In DNA, the CDR3 is TGCGCCAGCTCCACCCCGGGTAGAACGACCAAAAACATTCAGTACTTC. It translates to CASSTPGRTTKNIQYF.

The chain couples TRBV5-1 to TRBJ2-5, with D possibly matching TRBD1 (6 bases). Germline loops: CDR1 SGHRS, CDR2 YFSETQ. CDR3 length equals 15 residues. The V end lost 5 bases, the J end lost 1 base, and 15 bases lay between the germline ends. CDR3 DNA sequence: TGCGCCAGCAGTTTACAGGGCGCGCGCCAAGAGACCCAGTACTTC. It specifies CASSLQGARQETQYF.

The V call is TRBV3-1 (or the pseudogene TRBV3-2), the J call TRBJ2-1; 7 nucleotides line up with TRBD2. The CDR3 consists of 15 residues. CDR1 LGHDT and CDR2 YNNKEL come from the germline V gene (reference sequence). The V and J ends lost 2 bases and 6 bases, in that order; junction bases with no gene match: 7. As DNA, the CDR3 is TGTGCCAGCAGCCAACGGGGGGAACGTGGCAATGAGCAGTTCTTC. It specifies CASSQRGERGNEQFF.

This clone has only one observation. This sequence joins TRBV12-3 or TRBV12-4 and TRBJ2-1, with unresolved D. The CDR3 totals 11 residues. V lost 11 bases to trimming and J lost 1 base, with 6 bases between them. Written as DNA, the CDR3 is TGTGCCGTGCGGTCCTACAATGAGCAGTTCTTC. Translation: CAVRSYNEQFF.

This rearrangement joins TRBV6-2 or TRBV6-3 to TRBJ1-5; a weak D match, TRBD1 (5 bases). The ends were cut back, 1 base at V and 5 bases at J, with 9 bases in the middle. The germline V gene encodes CDR1 MNHEY and CDR2 SVGEGT. The CDR3 is made up of 14 amino acids. CDR3 bases: TGTGCCAGCAGTTACTGGGGCGGATATCAGCCCCAGCATTTT. Encoded protein: CASSYWGGYQPQHF.

V gene TRBV6-5 combines with J gene TRBJ2-7, with 10 positions matching TRBD1. V lost 2 bases and J lost 2; bases outside the gene matches: 3. The CDR3 covers 15 residues. The germline V gene has CDR1 MNHEY and CDR2 SVGAGI. CDR3 DNA sequence: TGTGCCAGCAGTTACCGGGACAGGGGAACCTACGAGCAGTACTTC. It codes for CASSYRDRGTYEQYF.

This clone has only one observation. V gene TRBV11-2 combines with J gene TRBJ2-7; tentative D call: TRBD2 (5 bases). V was cut by 2 bases and J by 6 bases, with 11 bases left in between. Looked up from germline, CDR1 is SGHAT and CDR2 is FQNNGV. The CDR3 length is 13 residues. In DNA form, the CDR3 reads TGTGCCAGCAGCTTAATTGAGGGTACCGAGCAGTACTTC. It codes for CASSLIEGTEQYF.

The rearrangement uses TRBV7-9 and TRBJ1-2, with unresolved D. Trimming removed 4 bases from V and 2 bases from J, with 14 bases in between. Germline-derived CDR1 and CDR2 are SEHNR and FQNEAQ (reference sequence). There are 15 residues in the CDR3. The CDR3 DNA is TGTGCCAGCAGCTCCCAGAGCCAGGCAAACTATGGCTACACCTTC. It specifies CASSSQSQANYGYTF. Full variable domain (outside the CDR3, taken from reference TRBV7-9 and TRBJ1-2): DTGVSQNPRHKITKRGQNVTFRCDPISEHNRLYWYRQTLGQGPEFLTYFQNEAQLEKSRLLSDRFSAERPKGSFSTLEIQRTEQGDSAMYLCASSSQSQANYGYTFGSGTRLTVV.

The rearrangement uses TRBV9 and TRBJ2-3; D possibly corresponds to TRBD2 (7 bases). Trimming cost V 7 bases and J 6 bases, with 15 bases left between them. This CDR3 contains 13 residues. Looked up from germline, CDR1 is SGDLS and CDR2 is YYNGEE. CDR3 coding DNA: TGTGCCAGCTCCGGGGGGCCAGTTGATACGCAGTATTTT. Protein sequence: CASSGGPVDTQYF.

This chain uses TRBV5-4 with TRBJ2-2; D might be TRBD1 (5 bases). Trimming left V 0 bases short and J 2 bases short, with 11 bases between. CDR3 length: 16 residues. CDR1 is SGHNT and CDR2 is YYREEE in the germline V gene (reference sequence). CDR3 sequence: CASSLDFRTNTGELFF. CDR3 nucleotide sequence: TGTGCCAGCAGCTTGGATTTTAGGACAAACACCGGGGAGCTGTTTTTT.

The V and J genes are TRBV5-1 and TRBJ2-1, with 12 bases fitting TRBD2. The ends lost 1 base at V and 8 bases at J; junction bases unmatched: 4. In germline, CDR1 is SGHRS, CDR2 YFSETQ. The CDR3 consists of 15 residues. CDR3 region: CASSLPSGGADEQFF. The CDR3 region has the DNA TGCGCCAGCAGCTTGCCTAGCGGGGGGGCGGATGAGCAGTTCTTC.

The chain joins TRBV7-2 to TRBJ2-3; weak D call: TRBD2 (5 bases). This CDR3 contains 14 residues. The ends were cut back, 4 bases at V and 8 bases at J, with 16 bases in the middle. The germline V gene encodes CDR1 SGHTA and CDR2 FQGNSA. The chain's CDR3 is CASSSLDYKGTQYF. The CDR3 bases are TGTGCCAGCAGCTCCTTAGACTACAAGGGTACGCAGTATTTT. Supplemented by reference TRBV7-2 and TRBJ2-3, the full variable domain reads GAGVSQSPSNKVTEKGKDVELRCDPISGHTALYWYRQSLGQGLEFLIYFQGNSAPDKSGLPSDRFSAERTGGSVSTLTIQRTQQEDSAVYLCASSSLDYKGTQYFGPGTRLTVL.

This clone was found a few times. The V and J genes are TRBV6-5 and TRBJ1-3; 7 bases map to TRBD1. J was trimmed by 2 bases and V by 2 bases; bases with no gene match: 0. The germline V gene has CDR1 MNHEY and CDR2 SVGAGI. The CDR3 is 14 amino acids. CDR3 in amino acids: CASSYRGPGNTIYF. In DNA form, the CDR3 reads TGTGCCAGCAGTTACAGGGGGCCTGGAAACACCATATATTTT.

This sequence joins TRBV13 and TRBJ2-2; D remains ambiguous. In germline, CDR1 is PRHDT, CDR2 FYEKMQ (reference sequence). This CDR3 has 12 amino acids. Trimming took off 5 bases at V and 5 bases at J, with 6 bases between the two ends. The CDR3 here is CASSPTTGELFF. The CDR3 bases are TGTGCCAGCAGCCCTACTACCGGGGAGCTGTTTTTT.

This chain links TRBV5-4 with TRBJ1-2; D remains unclear. From germline, CDR1 is SGHNT and CDR2 YYREEE (reference sequence). Trimming left V 2 bases short and J 4 bases short, with 9 bases between. This CDR3 is built from 13 residues. The CDR3 region is CASSLRSSYGYTF. In nucleotides, the CDR3 is TGTGCCAGCAGCTTACGCAGTTCCTATGGCTACACCTTC. Based on the CDR3 plus reference TRBV5-4 and TRBJ1-2, the full variable domain is ETGVTQSPTHLIKTRGQQVTLRCSSQSGHNTVSWYQQALGQGPQFIFQYYREEENGRGNFPPRFSGLQFPNYSSELNVNALELDDSALYLCASSLRSSYGYTFGSGTRLTVV.

The chain combines TRBV5-1 with TRBJ1-4; D is ambiguous. The germline V gene encodes CDR1 SGHRS and CDR2 YFSETQ. Trimming took 0 bases from V and 5 from J, leaving 14 bases between them. The CDR3 extends over 16 amino acids. The DNA for the CDR3 is TGCGCCAGCAGCTTGGCGGCCAAGGCGGGGAATGAAAAACTGTTTTTT. The encoded protein is CASSLAAKAGNEKLFF.

The chain combines TRBV19 with TRBJ1-5; D gene ambiguous. CDR1 LNHDA and CDR2 SQIVND come from the germline V gene (reference sequence). Trimming pared 0 bases from V and 0 bases from J, leaving 9 bases between. The CDR3 length is 16 residues. The CDR3 spells CASSIDSQYSNQPQHF. The CDR3 DNA reads as TGTGCCAGTAGTATAGATAGCCAATATAGCAATCAGCCCCAGCATTTT.

The chain recombines TRBV18 with TRBJ2-7, with D possibly matching TRBD2 (5 bases). Per germline, CDR1 KGHSH and CDR2 LQKENI. CDR3 length: 16 residues. V lost 6 bases and J lost 0, with 18 bases in between. CDR3 protein: CASSQPGSKSSYEQYF. CDR3 nucleotide sequence: TGTGCCAGCTCTCAACCGGGGTCTAAAAGCTCCTACGAGCAGTACTTC.

J is TRBJ1-2 and V is TRBV7-8; 7 bases agree with TRBD1. With V trimmed by 5 bases and J by 5 bases, 5 bases remained unmatched. The CDR3 has 13 residues. Germline V lookup: CDR1 SGHVS, CDR2 FQNEAQ. Here the CDR3 reads CASSHGQVYGYTF. The CDR3 region has the DNA TGTGCCAGCAGCCACGGACAGGTTTATGGCTACACCTTC.

This clone was seen a handful of times. The sample carries other DNA sequences with the same CDR3. The V call is TRBV5-1, the J call TRBJ1-1; no clear D. V lost 0 bases and J lost 0, with 6 bases in between. The CDR3 is 14 residues long. The germline CDR1 and CDR2 sequences are SGHRS and YFSETQ. Written as DNA, the CDR3 is TGCGCCAGCAGCTTGGCCAATTTGAACACTGAAGCTTTCTTT. This gives the protein CASSLANLNTEAFF.

This chain connects TRBV30 to TRBJ2-6; a possible D gene is TRBD1 (5 bases). The germline V gene has CDR1 GTSNPN and CDR2 SVGIG (reference sequence). Trimming cost V 2 bases and J 0 bases, with 8 bases left between them. The CDR3 totals 15 residues. The CDR3 sequence is CAWSSQVSGANVLTF. The CDR3 bases are TGTGCCTGGAGTTCACAGGTCTCTGGGGCCAACGTCCTGACTTTC. The full variable domain, in which reference TRBV30 and TRBJ2-6 provide the parts outside the CDR3, is SQTIHQWPATLVQPVGSPLSLECTVEGTSNPNLYWYRQAAGRGLQLLFYSVGIGQISSEVPQNLSASRPQDRQFILSSKKLLLSDSGFYLCAWSSQVSGANVLTFGAGSRLTVL.

The V and J genes are TRBV4-3 and TRBJ1-6, with 8 bases identical to TRBD1. Germline-derived CDR1 and CDR2 are LGHNA and YSLEER. V shed 5 bases, J shed 4 bases, and the junction held 4 bases outside the gene matches. The CDR3 extends over 15 amino acids. The chain's CDR3 is CASSTRTGYNSPLHF. CDR3 nucleotides: TGCGCCAGCAGCACACGGACAGGGTATAATTCACCCCTCCACTTT.

The chain carries TRBV19 and TRBJ1-2; TRBD1 is a possible D gene (5 bases). V dropped 7 bases and J dropped 7 bases, with 22 bases sitting between them. CDR1 and CDR2 from the germline V gene are LNHDA and SQIVND (reference sequence). The CDR3 sequence is 15 residues long. This chain's CDR3 is CASTPYGTLQAGYTF. CDR3 sequence (DNA): TGTGCCAGTACCCCCTACGGGACTTTACAGGCTGGCTACACCTTC.

This clone was counted a single time. The chain recombines TRBV2 with TRBJ1-2; 9 bases line up with TRBD1. Germline CDR1 is SNHLY and CDR2 is FYNNEI. The V segment lost 6 bases and the J segment 2 bases; nucleotides outside the gene matches: 7. CDR3 length: 15 residues. The CDR3 DNA follows: TGTGCCAGCAGACGGGACAGGGAGTTGAACTATGGCTACACCTTC. It codes for CASRRDRELNYGYTF.

The chain links TRBV28 to TRBJ2-3; D is ambiguous. The CDR3 sequence is 16 residues long. Germline V gene lookup returns CDR1 MDHEN and CDR2 SYDVKM. V dropped 7 bases and J dropped 3 bases, with 20 bases sitting between them. CDR3 sequence (DNA): TGTGCCAGCACCATAGGAATGGGCGCAAGAACAGATACGCAGTATTTT. This translates into CASTIGMGARTDTQYF.

J is TRBJ2-3 and V is TRBV6-2 or TRBV6-3, with TRBD1 as a possible D gene (5 bases). Trimming pared 0 bases from V and 1 base from J, leaving 8 bases between. Germline V gene lookup returns CDR1 MNHEY and CDR2 SVGEGT. This CDR3 has 15 residues. The CDR3 region has the DNA TGTGCCAGCAGTTACTCCAGACAGCGCACAGATACGCAGTATTTT. Translating it yields CASSYSRQRTDTQYF.

This chain uses TRBV14 with TRBJ1-6, with D unclear. Germline values: CDR1 SGHDN, CDR2 FVKESK. This CDR3 contains 15 residues. V dropped 1 base and J dropped 0 bases, with 4 bases sitting between them. Written as DNA, the CDR3 is TGTGCCAGCAGCCAAGGGAGCTCCTATAATTCACCCCTCCACTTT. Its translation is CASSQGSSYNSPLHF.